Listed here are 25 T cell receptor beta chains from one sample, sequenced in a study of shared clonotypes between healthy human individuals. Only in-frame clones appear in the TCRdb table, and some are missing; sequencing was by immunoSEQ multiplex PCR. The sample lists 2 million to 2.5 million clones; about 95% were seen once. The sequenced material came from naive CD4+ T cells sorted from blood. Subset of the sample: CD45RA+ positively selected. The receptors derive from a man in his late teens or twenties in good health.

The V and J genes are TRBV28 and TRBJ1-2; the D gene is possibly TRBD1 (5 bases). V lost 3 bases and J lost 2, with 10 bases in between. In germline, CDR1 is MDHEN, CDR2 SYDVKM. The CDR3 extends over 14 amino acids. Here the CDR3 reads CASSFPGTNYGYTF. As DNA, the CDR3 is TGTGCCAGCAGTTTCCCAGGGACCAACTATGGCTACACCTTC.

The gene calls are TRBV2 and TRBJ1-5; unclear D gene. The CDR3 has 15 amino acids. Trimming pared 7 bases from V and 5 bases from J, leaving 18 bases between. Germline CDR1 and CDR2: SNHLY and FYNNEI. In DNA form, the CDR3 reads TGTGCCAGCATACCCAGCGGGGTGAGCGATCAGCCCCAGCATTTT. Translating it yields CASIPSGVSDQPQHF.

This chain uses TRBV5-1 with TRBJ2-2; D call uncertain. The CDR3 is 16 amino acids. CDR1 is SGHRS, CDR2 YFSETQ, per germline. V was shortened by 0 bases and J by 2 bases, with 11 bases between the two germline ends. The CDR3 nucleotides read TGCGCCAGCAGCTTGGGAGACCTCTTAAACACCGGGGAGCTGTTTTTT. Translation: CASSLGDLLNTGELFF. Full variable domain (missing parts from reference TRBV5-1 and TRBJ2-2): KAGVTQTPRYLIKTRGQQVTLSCSPISGHRSVSWYQQTPGQGLQFLFEYFSETQRNKGNFPGRFSGRQFSNSRSEMNVSTLELGDSALYLCASSLGDLLNTGELFFGEGSRLTVL.

CDR3 in amino acids: CASSYHPGEYEQYF. In DNA, the CDR3 is TGTGCCAGCAGCTATCACCCAGGTGAATACGAGCAGTACTTC. This chain joins TRBV11-2 and TRBJ2-7; no definite D call. Germline CDR1 and CDR2: SGHAT and FQNNGV. The CDR3 is 14 amino acids. V dropped 4 bases and J dropped 4 bases, with 14 bases sitting between them. Supplemented by reference TRBV11-2 and TRBJ2-7, the full variable domain reads EAGVAQSPRYKIIEKRQSVAFWCNPISGHATLYWYQQILGQGPKLLIQFQNNGVVDDSQLPKDRFSAERLKGVDSTLKIQPAKLEDSAVYLCASSYHPGEYEQYFGPGTRLTVT.

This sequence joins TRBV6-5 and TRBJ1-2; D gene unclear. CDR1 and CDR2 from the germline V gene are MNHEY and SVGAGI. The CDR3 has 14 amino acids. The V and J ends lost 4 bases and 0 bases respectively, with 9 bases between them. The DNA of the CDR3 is TGTGCCAGCAGTTCCCCGGGGACTAACTATGGCTACACCTTC. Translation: CASSSPGTNYGYTF.

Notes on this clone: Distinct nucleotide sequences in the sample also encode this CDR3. The CDR3 here is CAWSVRGVEKLFF. CDR3 nucleotides: TGTGCCTGGAGTGTACGGGGGGTTGAAAAACTGTTTTTT. J is TRBJ1-4 and V is TRBV30, with D maybe TRBD1 (5 bases). V was cut by 0 bases and J by 7 bases, with 9 bases left in between. Germline values: CDR1 GTSNPN, CDR2 SVGIG (reference sequence). The CDR3 is 13 amino acids.

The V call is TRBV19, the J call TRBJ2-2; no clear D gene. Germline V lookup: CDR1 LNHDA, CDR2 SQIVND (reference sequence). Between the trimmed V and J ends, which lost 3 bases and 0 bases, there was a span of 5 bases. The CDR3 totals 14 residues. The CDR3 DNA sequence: TGTGCCAGTAGTATTCCGGCGAACACCGGGGAGCTGTTTTTT. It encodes CASSIPANTGELFF. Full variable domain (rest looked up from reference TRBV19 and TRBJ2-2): DGGITQSPKYLFRKEGQNVTLSCEQNLNHDAMYWYRQDPGQGLRLIYYSQIVNDFQKGDIAEGYSVSREKKESFPLTVTSAQKNPTAFYLCASSIPANTGELFFGEGSRLTVL.

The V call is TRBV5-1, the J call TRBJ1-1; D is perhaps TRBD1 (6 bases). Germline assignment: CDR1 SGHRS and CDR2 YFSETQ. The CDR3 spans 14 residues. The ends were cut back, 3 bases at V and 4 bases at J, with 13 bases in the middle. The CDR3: CASSSGAPGTEAFF. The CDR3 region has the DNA TGCGCCAGCAGCTCAGGGGCCCCTGGCACTGAAGCTTTCTTT.

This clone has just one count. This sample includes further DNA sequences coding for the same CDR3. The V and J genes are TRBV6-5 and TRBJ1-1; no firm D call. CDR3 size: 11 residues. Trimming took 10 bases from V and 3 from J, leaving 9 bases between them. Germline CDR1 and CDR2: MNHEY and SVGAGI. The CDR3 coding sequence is TGTGCCACCGCTCGGGACACTGAAGCTTTCTTT. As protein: CATARDTEAFF.

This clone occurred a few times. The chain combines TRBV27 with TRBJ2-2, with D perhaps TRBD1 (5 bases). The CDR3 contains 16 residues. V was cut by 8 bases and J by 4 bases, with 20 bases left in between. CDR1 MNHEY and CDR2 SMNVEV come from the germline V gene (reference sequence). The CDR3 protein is CASHAQGRVFTGELFF. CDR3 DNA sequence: TGTGCCAGCCACGCTCAGGGTCGGGTTTTCACCGGGGAGCTGTTTTTT.

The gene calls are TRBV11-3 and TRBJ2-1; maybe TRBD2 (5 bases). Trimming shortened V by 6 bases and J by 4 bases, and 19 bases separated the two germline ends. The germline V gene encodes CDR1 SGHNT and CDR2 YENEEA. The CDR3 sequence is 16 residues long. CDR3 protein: CASRGTIQRKYNEQFF. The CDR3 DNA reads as TGTGCCAGCAGGGGAACGATACAGCGGAAATACAATGAGCAGTTCTTC.

The CDR3 region is CASSGQGVFGETQYF. CDR3 DNA sequence: TGTGCCAGCAGCGGACAGGGGGTATTTGGAGAGACCCAGTACTTC. V usage is TRBV7-8 and J usage is TRBJ2-5; the match to TRBD1 covers 10 bases. In germline, CDR1 is SGHVS, CDR2 FQNEAQ. V dropped 5 bases and J dropped 4; count of bases not matched to a gene: 7. CDR3 length equals 15 residues.

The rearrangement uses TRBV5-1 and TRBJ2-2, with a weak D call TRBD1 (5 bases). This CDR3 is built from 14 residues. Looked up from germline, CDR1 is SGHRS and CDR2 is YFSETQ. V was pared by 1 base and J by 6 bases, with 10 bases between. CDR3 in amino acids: CASSLRGSPGELFF. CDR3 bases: TGCGCCAGCAGCTTGAGGGGATCTCCCGGGGAGCTGTTTTTT.

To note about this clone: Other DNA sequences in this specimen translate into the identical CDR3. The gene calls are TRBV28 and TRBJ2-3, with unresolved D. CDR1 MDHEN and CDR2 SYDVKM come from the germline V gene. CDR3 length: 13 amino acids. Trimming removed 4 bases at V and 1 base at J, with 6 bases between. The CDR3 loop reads CASSSGGTDTQYF. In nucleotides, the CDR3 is TGTGCCAGCAGTTCTGGGGGCACAGATACGCAGTATTTT.

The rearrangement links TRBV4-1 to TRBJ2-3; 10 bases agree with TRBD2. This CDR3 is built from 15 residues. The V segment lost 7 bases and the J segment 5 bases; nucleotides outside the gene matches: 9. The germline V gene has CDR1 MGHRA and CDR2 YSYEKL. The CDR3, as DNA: TGCGCCAGCAATCCCCTAGCGGGGGCTCGAGATACGCAGTATTTT. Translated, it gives CASNPLAGARDTQYF.

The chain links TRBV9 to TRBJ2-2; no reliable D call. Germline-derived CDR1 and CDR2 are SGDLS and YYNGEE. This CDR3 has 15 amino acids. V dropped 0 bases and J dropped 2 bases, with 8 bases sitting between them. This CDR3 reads CASSVVDLNTGELFF. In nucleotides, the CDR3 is TGTGCCAGCAGCGTAGTGGACCTAAACACCGGGGAGCTGTTTTTT.

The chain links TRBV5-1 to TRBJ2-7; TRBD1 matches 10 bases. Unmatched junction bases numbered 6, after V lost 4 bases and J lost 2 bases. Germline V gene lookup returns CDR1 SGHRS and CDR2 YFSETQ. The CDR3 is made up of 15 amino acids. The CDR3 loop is CASSLRQGAAYEQYF. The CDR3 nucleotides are TGCGCCAGCAGCCTCCGACAGGGGGCGGCCTACGAGCAGTACTTC.

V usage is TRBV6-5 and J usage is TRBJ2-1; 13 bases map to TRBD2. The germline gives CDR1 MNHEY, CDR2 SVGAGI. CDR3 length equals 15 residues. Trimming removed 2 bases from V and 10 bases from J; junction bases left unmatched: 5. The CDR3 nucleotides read TGTGCCAGCAGTTACCCCGCGGGACTAGCGGGGGAGCAGTTCTTC. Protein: CASSYPAGLAGEQFF.

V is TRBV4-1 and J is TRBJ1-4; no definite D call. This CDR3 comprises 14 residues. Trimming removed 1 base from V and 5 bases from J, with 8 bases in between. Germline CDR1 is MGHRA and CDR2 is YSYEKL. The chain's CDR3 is CASSQALVNEKLFF. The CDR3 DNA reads TGCGCCAGCAGCCAAGCTTTGGTGAATGAAAAACTGTTTTTT.

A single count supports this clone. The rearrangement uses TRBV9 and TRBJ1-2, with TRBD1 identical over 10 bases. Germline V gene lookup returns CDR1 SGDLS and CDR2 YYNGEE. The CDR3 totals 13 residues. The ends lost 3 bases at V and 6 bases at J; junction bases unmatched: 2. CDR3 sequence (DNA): TGTGCCAGCAGCGCCGGGACAGGGGATGGCTACACCTTC. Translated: CASSAGTGDGYTF.

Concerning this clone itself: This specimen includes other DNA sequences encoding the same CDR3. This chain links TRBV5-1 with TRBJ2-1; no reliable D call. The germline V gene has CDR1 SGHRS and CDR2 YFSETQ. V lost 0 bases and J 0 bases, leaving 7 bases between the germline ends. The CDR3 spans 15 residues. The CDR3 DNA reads TGCGCCAGCAGCTTGGACGTCAGCTCCTACAATGAGCAGTTCTTC. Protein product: CASSLDVSSYNEQFF.

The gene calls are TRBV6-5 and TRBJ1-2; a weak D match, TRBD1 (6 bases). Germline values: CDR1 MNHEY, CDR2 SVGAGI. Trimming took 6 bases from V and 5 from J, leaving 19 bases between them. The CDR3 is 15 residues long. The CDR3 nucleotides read TGTGCCAGCAGCCATCCCTCGGGGGCTAGGTATGGCTACACCTTC. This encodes CASSHPSGARYGYTF.

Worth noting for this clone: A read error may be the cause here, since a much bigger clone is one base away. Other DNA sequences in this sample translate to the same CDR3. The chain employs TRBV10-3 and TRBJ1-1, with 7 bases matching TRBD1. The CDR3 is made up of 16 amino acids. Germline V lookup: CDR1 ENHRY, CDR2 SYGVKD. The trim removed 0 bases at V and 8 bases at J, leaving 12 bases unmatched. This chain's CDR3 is CAISESSPGGRTEAFF. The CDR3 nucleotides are TGTGCCATCAGTGAGTCGTCCCCAGGGGGACGCACCGAAGCTTTCTTT.

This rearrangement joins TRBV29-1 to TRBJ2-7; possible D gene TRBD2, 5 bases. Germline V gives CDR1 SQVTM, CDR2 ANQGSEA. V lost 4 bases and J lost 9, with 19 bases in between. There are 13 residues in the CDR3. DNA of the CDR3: TGCAGCGTTGGCTCGACCCTGGAGGATTGGCAGTACTTC. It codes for CSVGSTLEDWQYF.

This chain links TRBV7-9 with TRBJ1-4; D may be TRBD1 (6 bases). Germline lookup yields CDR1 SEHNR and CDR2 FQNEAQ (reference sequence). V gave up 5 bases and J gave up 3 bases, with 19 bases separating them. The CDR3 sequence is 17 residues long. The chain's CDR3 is CASSATGRTPSNEKLFF. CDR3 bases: TGTGCCAGCAGCGCGACAGGCCGGACGCCATCTAATGAAAAACTGTTTTTT.